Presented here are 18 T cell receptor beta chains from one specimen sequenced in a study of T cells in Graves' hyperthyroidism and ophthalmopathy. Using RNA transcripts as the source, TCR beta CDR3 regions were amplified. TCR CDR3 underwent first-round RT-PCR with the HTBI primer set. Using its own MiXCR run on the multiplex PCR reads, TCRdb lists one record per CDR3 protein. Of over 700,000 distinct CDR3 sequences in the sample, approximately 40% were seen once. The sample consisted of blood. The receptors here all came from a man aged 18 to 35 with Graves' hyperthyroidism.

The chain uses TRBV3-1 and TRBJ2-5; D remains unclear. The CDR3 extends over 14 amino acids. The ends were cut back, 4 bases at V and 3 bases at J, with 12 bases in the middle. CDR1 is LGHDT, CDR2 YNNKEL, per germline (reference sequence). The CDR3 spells CASSRPALEETQYF. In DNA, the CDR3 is TGTGCCAGCAGCCGCCCCGCATTAGAAGAGACCCAGTACTTC.

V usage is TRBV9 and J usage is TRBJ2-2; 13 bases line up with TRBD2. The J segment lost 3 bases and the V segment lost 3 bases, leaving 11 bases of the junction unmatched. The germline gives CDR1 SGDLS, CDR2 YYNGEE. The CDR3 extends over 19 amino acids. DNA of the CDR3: TGTGCCAGCAGCGGGACTAGCGGGGGCCATACTCCAGACACCGGGGAGCTGTTTTTT. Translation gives CASSGTSGGHTPDTGELFF.

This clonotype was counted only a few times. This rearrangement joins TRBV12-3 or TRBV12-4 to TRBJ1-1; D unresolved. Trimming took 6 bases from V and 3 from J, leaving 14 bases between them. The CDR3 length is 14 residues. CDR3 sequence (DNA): TGTGCCAGCAGAAACGCCTCTTTTGACACTGAAGCTTTCTTT. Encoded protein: CASRNASFDTEAFF.

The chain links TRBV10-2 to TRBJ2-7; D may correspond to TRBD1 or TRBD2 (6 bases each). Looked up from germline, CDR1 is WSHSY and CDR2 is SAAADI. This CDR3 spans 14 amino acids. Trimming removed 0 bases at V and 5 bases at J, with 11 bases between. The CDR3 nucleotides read TGCGCCAGCAGTGAGTCGACCGGGGGCGACGAGCAGTACTTC. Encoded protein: CASSESTGGDEQYF.

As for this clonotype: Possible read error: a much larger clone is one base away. CDR3: CGVSSRDQTYEQYF. The DNA of the CDR3 is TGCGGCGTTAGCTCCCGGGACCAAACCTACGAGCAGTACTTC. The gene calls are TRBV29-1 and TRBJ2-7, with D perhaps matching TRBD1 or TRBD2 (5 bases each). The CDR3 spans 14 residues. Germline V gene data show CDR1 as SQVTM and CDR2 as ANQGSEA.

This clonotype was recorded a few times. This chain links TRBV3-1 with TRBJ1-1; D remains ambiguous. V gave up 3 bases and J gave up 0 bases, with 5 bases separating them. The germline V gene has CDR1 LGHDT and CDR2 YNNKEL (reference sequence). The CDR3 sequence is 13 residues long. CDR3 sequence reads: CASSQYLNTEAFF. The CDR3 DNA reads TGTGCCAGCAGCCAGTACTTGAACACTGAAGCTTTCTTT.

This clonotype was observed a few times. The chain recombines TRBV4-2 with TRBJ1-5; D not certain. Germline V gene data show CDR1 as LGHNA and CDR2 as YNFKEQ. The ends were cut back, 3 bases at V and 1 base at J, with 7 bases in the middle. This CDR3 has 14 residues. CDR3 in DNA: TGTGCCAGCAGCCACGGAGAGAGCAATCAGCCCCAGCATTTT. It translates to CASSHGESNQPQHF.

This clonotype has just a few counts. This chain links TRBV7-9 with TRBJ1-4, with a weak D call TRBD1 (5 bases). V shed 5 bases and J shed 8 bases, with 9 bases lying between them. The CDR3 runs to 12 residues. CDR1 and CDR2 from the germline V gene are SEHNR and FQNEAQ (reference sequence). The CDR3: CASSPWGEKLFF. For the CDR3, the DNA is TGTGCCAGCAGCCCATGGGGGGAAAAACTGTTTTTT.

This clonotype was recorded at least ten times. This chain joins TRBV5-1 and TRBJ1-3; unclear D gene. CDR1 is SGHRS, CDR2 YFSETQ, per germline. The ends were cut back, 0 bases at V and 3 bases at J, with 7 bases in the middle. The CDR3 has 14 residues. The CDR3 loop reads CASSLVVGGNTIYF. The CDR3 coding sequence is TGCGCCAGCAGCTTGGTGGTCGGTGGAAACACCATATATTTT. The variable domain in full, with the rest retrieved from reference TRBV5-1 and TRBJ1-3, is KAGVTQTPRYLIKTRGQQVTLSCSPISGHRSVSWYQQTPGQGLQFLFEYFSETQRNKGNFPGRFSGRQFSNSRSEMNVSTLELGDSALYLCASSLVVGGNTIYFGEGSWLTVV.

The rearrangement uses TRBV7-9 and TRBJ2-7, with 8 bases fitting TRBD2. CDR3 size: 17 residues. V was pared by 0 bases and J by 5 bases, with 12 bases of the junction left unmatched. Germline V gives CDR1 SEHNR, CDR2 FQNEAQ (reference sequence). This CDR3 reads CASSLALLADFLNEQYF. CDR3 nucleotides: TGTGCCAGCAGCTTAGCTCTACTAGCGGACTTTCTCAACGAGCAGTACTTC.

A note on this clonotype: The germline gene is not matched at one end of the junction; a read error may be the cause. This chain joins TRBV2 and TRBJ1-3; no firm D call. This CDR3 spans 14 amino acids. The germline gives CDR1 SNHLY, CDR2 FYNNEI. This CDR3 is CASSRITSGNTTYF. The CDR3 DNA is TGTGCCAGCAGCAGGATTACCTCTGGAAACACCACATATTTT.

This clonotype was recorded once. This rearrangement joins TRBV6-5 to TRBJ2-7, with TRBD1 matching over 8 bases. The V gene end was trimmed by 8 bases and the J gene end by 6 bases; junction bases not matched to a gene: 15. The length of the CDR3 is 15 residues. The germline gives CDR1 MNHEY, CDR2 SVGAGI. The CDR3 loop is CASGYLDRGIVEQYF. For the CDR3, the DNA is TGTGCCAGCGGCTACCTCGACAGGGGCATTGTCGAGCAGTACTTC.

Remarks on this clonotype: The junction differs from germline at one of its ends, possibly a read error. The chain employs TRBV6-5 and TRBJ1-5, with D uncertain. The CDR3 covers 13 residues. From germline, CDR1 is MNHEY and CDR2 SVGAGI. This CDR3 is CASSLSLNQSQHF. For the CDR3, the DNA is TGTGCCAGCAGTTTAAGCCTAAATCAGTCCCAGCATTTT.

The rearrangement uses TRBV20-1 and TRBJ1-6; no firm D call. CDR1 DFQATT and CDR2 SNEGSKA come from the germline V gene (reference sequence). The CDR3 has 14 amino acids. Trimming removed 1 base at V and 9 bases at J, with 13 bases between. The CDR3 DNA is TGCAGTGCTAGAGTGCCCGAGACACTTTCACCCCTCCACTTT. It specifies CSARVPETLSPLHF.

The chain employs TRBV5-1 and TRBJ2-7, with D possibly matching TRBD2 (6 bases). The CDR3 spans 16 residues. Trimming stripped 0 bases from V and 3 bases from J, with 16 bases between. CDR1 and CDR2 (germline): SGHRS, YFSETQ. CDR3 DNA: TGCGCCAGCAGCTTGGAGGGTATTGGAGGGAGCTACGAGCAGTACTTC. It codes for CASSLEGIGGSYEQYF.

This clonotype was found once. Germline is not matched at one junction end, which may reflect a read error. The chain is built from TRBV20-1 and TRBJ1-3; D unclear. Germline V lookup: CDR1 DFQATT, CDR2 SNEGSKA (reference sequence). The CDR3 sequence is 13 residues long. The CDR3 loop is CSARPSSGNTMYF. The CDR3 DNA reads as TGCAGTGCTAGACCGAGCTCTGGAAACACCATGTATTTT.

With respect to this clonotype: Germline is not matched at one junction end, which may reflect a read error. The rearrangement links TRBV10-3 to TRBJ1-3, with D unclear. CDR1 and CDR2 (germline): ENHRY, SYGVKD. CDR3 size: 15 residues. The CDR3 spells CASSSSPVGGNTIYF. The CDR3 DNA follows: TGTGCCAGCAGTTCCTCCCCGGTAGGAGGAAACACCATATATTTT.

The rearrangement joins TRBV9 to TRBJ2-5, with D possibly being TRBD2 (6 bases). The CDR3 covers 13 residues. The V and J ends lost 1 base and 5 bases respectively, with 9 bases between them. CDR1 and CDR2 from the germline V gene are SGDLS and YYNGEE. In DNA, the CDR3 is TGTGCCAGCAGCGTACGCAGCGGGGAGACCCAGTACTTC. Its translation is CASSVRSGETQYF.